The rows below give T cell receptor beta chains drawn from one sample of a study of T cells in Graves' hyperthyroidism and ophthalmopathy. TCRdb called the multiplex PCR reads again in MiXCR, with one record for every CDR3 protein. This sample carries approximately 600,000 distinct CDR3 sequences, 14% of them seen once, and the ten largest clones take more than 5%. The sample consisted of blood. The source of these receptors is a woman younger than 45 with Graves' hyperthyroidism that later progressed to Graves' ophthalmopathy. Each CDR3 is given with its conserved first and last residue. D genes are given only for firm matches. Not all rows give a size; the values are once, few, many and, for expanded clones, a class.

CDR3,DNA,size,J,length,V,D
CASHPTRSDSGTLLLNTEAFF,TGCGCCAGCCACCCGACCCGATCCGATTCGGGCACGCTTTTACTGAACACTGAAGCTTTCTTT,NA,TRBJ1-1,21,TRBV5-1,NA
CASSLSRGGQTQNLPQHF,TGTGCCAGCAGTTTATCGCGGGGCGGACAGACCCAAAATTTGCCCCAGCATTTT,many,TRBJ1-5,18,TRBV28,NA
CASSFPLAGGTYEQYF,TGTGCCAGCAGTTTCCCACTAGCGGGAGGAACCTACGAGCAGTACTTC,many,TRBJ2-7,16,TRBV28,TRBD2
CASSPSNTYEQFF,TGTGCCAGCAGCCCCTCCAATACCTATGAGCAGTTCTTC,NA,TRBJ2-1,13,TRBV11-3,NA
CSALTGTGIYNEQFF,TGCAGTGCTCTCACCGGGACAGGGATATACAATGAGCAGTTCTTC,many,TRBJ2-1,15,TRBV20-1,TRBD1
CASSFLAGGGAYNEQFF,TGCGCCAGCAGCTTTCTAGCGGGGGGGGGAGCCTACAATGAGCAGTTCTTC,many,TRBJ2-1,17,TRBV5-1,TRBD2
CASSNWGGSSYEQYF,TGTGCCAGCAGTAACTGGGGCGGGAGCTCCTACGAGCAGTACTTC,many,TRBJ2-7,15,TRBV6-1,TRBD2
CASLQGTKNIQYF,TGTGCCAGCCTCCAGGGTACCAAAAACATTCAGTACTTC,few,TRBJ2-4,13,TRBV28,NA
CASSYSGQGLETQYF,TGTGCCAGCAGTTACTCAGGTCAAGGGTTGGAGACCCAGTACTTC,NA,TRBJ2-5,15,TRBV6-5,NA
CASSYESKMTGEAKNIQYF,TGTGCCAGCAGTTATGAGTCGAAAATGACAGGGGAAGCCAAAAACATTCAGTACTTC,many,TRBJ2-4,19,TRBV6-2/TRBV6-3,TRBD1
CATADRANSGANVLTF,TGTGCCACCGCGGACAGGGCTAACTCTGGGGCCAACGTCCTGACTTTC,many,TRBJ2-6,16,TRBV19,TRBD1
CASREGQGAGETQYF,TGTGCCAGCAGGGAAGGACAGGGGGCCGGGGAGACCCAGTACTTC,many,TRBJ2-5,15,TRBV2,TRBD1
CASSIDPTPNQPQHF,TGTGCCAGTAGTATAGATCCGACACCTAATCAGCCCCAGCATTTT,many,TRBJ1-5,15,TRBV19,NA
CASSLRQGGDYGYTF,TGTGCCAGCAGCTTACGACAGGGGGGGGACTATGGCTACACCTTC,many,TRBJ1-2,15,TRBV7-9,TRBD1
CASSTRTANQETQYF,TGTGCCAGCTCTACGCGGACAGCTAACCAAGAGACCCAGTACTTC,many,TRBJ2-5,15,TRBV18,NA
CASSPHGQGNEQFF,TGTGCCAGCAGCCCGCACGGACAGGGCAATGAGCAGTTCTTC,many,TRBJ2-1,14,TRBV16,TRBD1
CASSFSAGGRETQYF,TGTGCCAGCAGTTTCTCGGCGGGAGGCCGGGAGACCCAGTACTTC,NA,TRBJ2-5,15,TRBV12-3/TRBV12-4,TRBD2
CASSLANEGNTEAFF,TGCGCCAGCAGCTTGGCTAACGAGGGGAACACTGAAGCTTTCTTT,NA,TRBJ1-1,15,TRBV5-1,NA